The following is a T cell receptor beta chain sequence with its context. The entry originates in a study of follicular helper T cells after annual influenza vaccination. Time point: 2015-2016 season, 7 days after influenza vaccination. Adults were given seasonal inactivated influenza vaccine, and blood CD4 subsets were sorted before and after vaccination. The CDR3 consists of 14 residues. The ends were cut back, 4 bases at V and 4 bases at J, with 14 bases in the middle. The germline V gene encodes CDR1 SGHAT and CDR2 FQNNGV. Profiling relied on immunoSEQ multiplex PCR, and the TCRdb table lists in-frame clones only, not all of them. Of approximately 1,100 clones in the sample, approximately 90% were seen once.

The source of this sequence is an adult who received the influenza vaccine. This chain uses TRBV11-2 with TRBJ2-7, with D possibly TRBD2 on 6 matching bases. The sample in question was CXCR5+ CD38- circulating T follicular helper cells from blood, obtained 7 days after influenza vaccination. Described subset: circulating Tfh, non-naive CD4+CXCR5+PD-1+ (ICOS+CD38+ or ICOS-CD38-). The CDR3 region has the DNA TGTGCCAGCAGCTCCCTCGCGGGGAGTTACGAGCAGTACTTC. This encodes CASSSLAGSYEQYF.